The 2 T cell receptor beta chains given below trace back to one sample, sequenced in a study of T cell changes during pregnancy in multiple sclerosis. This table comes from immunoSEQ multiplex PCR, and its TCRdb copy is limited to in-frame clones, with some not included. The repertoire includes roughly 73,000 clones, 85% to 95% of them detected once, and less than 2.5% sits in the top ten. The source was peripheral blood, collected in the second trimester of pregnancy. Every receptor here comes from a female donor in good health, enrolled as a control in a pregnancy study.

V and J are TRBV7-9 and TRBJ1-6; tentative D call: TRBD1 (5 bases). This CDR3 has 14 amino acids. V was clipped by 3 bases and J by 7 bases, with 10 bases between them. From germline, CDR1 is SEHNR and CDR2 FQNEAQ (reference sequence). The CDR3 protein is CASSFLQGNSPLHF. CDR3 coding DNA: TGTGCCAGCAGCTTTCTCCAGGGCAATTCACCCCTCCACTTT.

The gene calls are TRBV7-2 and TRBJ2-7, with D tentatively TRBD2 (5 bases). CDR1 and CDR2 from the germline V gene are SGHTA and FQGNSA. V lost 6 bases to trimming and J lost 12 bases, with 12 bases between them. The CDR3 has 10 amino acids. Here the CDR3 reads CASRDSRLYF. The CDR3 bases are TGTGCCAGCAGGGACTCTCGACTGTACTTC.